These T cell receptor beta chains were read from a single sample in a study of blood T cell repertoires in COVID-19. Here immunoSEQ multiplex PCR was the method, and the copy in TCRdb shows in-frame clones only, minus some. This sample carries a few hundred thousand clones, approximately 90% of them seen once, and the ten largest clones take 2.2%. The sequenced sample was peripheral blood. Source of these receptors: a man between 25 and 39 years old who had recovered from COVID-19. Both conserved end residues are part of each CDR3. Each record gives: J gene, D gene, V gene, clone size, CDR3 DNA, CDR3 protein. D genes are given only for firm matches. Only some rows state a clone size, as once, few, many or a class for expanded clones.

TRBJ2-3,.,TRBV9,.,TGTGCCAGCAGCGTAGTGGGCGGGTACACAGATACGCAGTATTTT,CASSVVGGYTDTQYF
TRBJ2-5,TRBD2,TRBV4-1,.,TGCGCCAGCAGCCGACCCTTCGGTTCTAGCGGCCAAGAGACCCAGTACTTC,CASSRPFGSSGQETQYF
TRBJ2-7,.,TRBV6-5,.,TGTGCCAGCGTCCCCCGGAGGAGAAAACCGGACGAGCAGTACTTC,CASVPRRRKPDEQYF
TRBJ1-1,.,TRBV5-1,once,TGCGCCAGCAGCTTGGCGGGGGGCCCCACTGAAGCTTTCTTT,CASSLAGGPTEAFF
TRBJ2-7,TRBD1,TRBV9,.,TGTGCCAGCAGCGTAGGGGACAGGGGCTACGAGCAGTACTTC,CASSVGDRGYEQYF
TRBJ2-7,TRBD1,TRBV15,.,TGTGCCACCAGCAGAGATCCAGGGGGTGTGTACGAGCAGTACTTC,CATSRDPGGVYEQYF
TRBJ2-5,.,TRBV10-3,.,TGTGCCATCAGCCCCACGAGTGAGACCCAGTACTTC,CAISPTSETQYF
TRBJ1-2,.,TRBV6-5,.,TGTGCCATCCGAAGACTCGACTATGGCTACACCTTC,CAIRRLDYGYTF
TRBJ1-2,TRBD1,TRBV6-5,.,TGTGCCAGCAGTTACTCTGGCGGGACAGGGGTCTATGGCTACACCTTC,CASSYSGGTGVYGYTF
TRBJ2-7,.,TRBV7-9,.,TGTGCCAGCAGCTTAGATCTCCCACAGCCCTACGAGCAGTACTTC,CASSLDLPQPYEQYF
TRBJ2-1,.,TRBV10-1,.,TGCGCCAGCAGTGCGGGATACACCTACAATGAGCAGTTCTTC,CASSAGYTYNEQFF
TRBJ2-7,.,TRBV27,.,TGTGCCAGCAGTTTTTCAGGCAGGGGAAGCTCCTACGAGCAGTACTTC,CASSFSGRGSSYEQYF
TRBJ2-7,TRBD2,TRBV6-2/TRBV6-3,few,TGTGCCAGCAGTTTTACATTCGGGACTAGCGGAACCTACGAGCAGTACTTC,CASSFTFGTSGTYEQYF
TRBJ1-1,.,TRBV5-1,.,TGCGCCAGCAGCTTGGGTACAGGGAGACTTAACACTGAAGCTTTCTTT,CASSLGTGRLNTEAFF
TRBJ1-5,.,TRBV6-5,.,TGTGCCAGCACTTCCCCCAATCAGCCCCAGCATTTT,CASTSPNQPQHF
TRBJ2-5,.,TRBV18,.,TGTGCCAGCTCACCCCTTCGCGGGGAACAAGAGACCCAGTACTTC,CASSPLRGEQETQYF
TRBJ1-1,.,TRBV6-5,.,TGTGCCAGCTCGTCGACTGAAGCTTTCTTT,CASSSTEAFF
TRBJ1-5,.,TRBV28,.,TGTGCCAGCAGTCAACAGGGTTCTAATCAGCCCCAGCATTTT,CASSQQGSNQPQHF
TRBJ1-2,TRBD1,TRBV7-9,.,TGTGCCAGCAGCCCACAGGGGGCAGGGGGCTACACCTTC,CASSPQGAGGYTF
TRBJ2-3,.,TRBV7-8,.,TGTGCCAGCAGCCTCGGGACAGATACGCAGTATTTT,CASSLGTDTQYF
TRBJ2-5,TRBD2,TRBV7-2,once,TGTGCCAGCAGCCTCGGGATAGCGGGGGGGGAGACCCAGTACTTC,CASSLGIAGGETQYF